These T cell receptor beta chains were read from a single sample in a study of blood T cell repertoires in COVID-19. This table comes from immunoSEQ multiplex PCR, and its TCRdb copy is limited to in-frame clones, with some not included. The sample carries 60,000 to 90,000 clones, around 80% recorded once. Sequencing was done on a sample of peripheral blood. These receptors were obtained from a woman in her fifties or sixties with acute or convalescent COVID-19. CDR3s leave out the opening cysteine and the closing phenylalanine or tryptophan. D genes are given only for firm matches. The listing skips clone size in some rows; elsewhere it reads once, few, many or a size class.

cdr3_aa j_call v_call d_call clone_size
ASSPLAGGWETQY TRBJ2-5 TRBV7-3 TRBD2 -
ASSQGPFPSSGTYEQY TRBJ2-7 TRBV4-1 TRBD2 -
ASSRTGLETQY TRBJ2-5 TRBV27 TRBD1 -
ASSQGLATGVAKNIQY TRBJ2-4 TRBV4-1 TRBD2 -
ASSEGGGASYEQY TRBJ2-7 TRBV10-1 TRBD2 -
ASSHRGNNQPQH TRBJ1-5 TRBV3-1/TRBV3-2 - -
ASSQGQGLDTQY TRBJ2-3 TRBV4-3 TRBD1 -
AWAQGDGQPQH TRBJ1-5 TRBV30 TRBD1 -
ASSPLRGQSSGNTIY TRBJ1-3 TRBV7-2 - -
ASSFRNSQGPGNTIY TRBJ1-3 TRBV7-9 - -
SVKDRGAYEQY TRBJ2-7 TRBV29-1 TRBD1 -
ASSPRDRVETQY TRBJ2-5 TRBV19 TRBD1 -
ASSWDYYEQY TRBJ2-7 TRBV6-2/TRBV6-3 TRBD2 few
SASRDTEAF TRBJ1-1 TRBV20-1 - -
ASSQEPGTARADTQY TRBJ2-3 TRBV4-3 TRBD1 -
SADGGLTGELF TRBJ2-2 TRBV29-1 - -
ASSPRSRLSGNTIY TRBJ1-3 TRBV7-2 - few
ASSLDLAGGEQF TRBJ2-1 TRBV7-9 TRBD2 few
AWSLGEKLF TRBJ1-4 TRBV30 - -
ASSQDPSGYEQY TRBJ2-7 TRBV3-1/TRBV3-2 - -
ATSTVRGGNEQF TRBJ2-1 TRBV24-1 - -
ASLNQGGTGELF TRBJ2-2 TRBV19 - -
ASSWGRTSGYTDTQY TRBJ2-3 TRBV19 TRBD2 -
ASSQDGRGAWATEAF TRBJ1-1 TRBV3-1/TRBV3-2 - -
ASSIGRGLRNQPQH TRBJ1-5 TRBV19 - -
ASSLWGVVDKEQY TRBJ2-7 TRBV5-4 - -